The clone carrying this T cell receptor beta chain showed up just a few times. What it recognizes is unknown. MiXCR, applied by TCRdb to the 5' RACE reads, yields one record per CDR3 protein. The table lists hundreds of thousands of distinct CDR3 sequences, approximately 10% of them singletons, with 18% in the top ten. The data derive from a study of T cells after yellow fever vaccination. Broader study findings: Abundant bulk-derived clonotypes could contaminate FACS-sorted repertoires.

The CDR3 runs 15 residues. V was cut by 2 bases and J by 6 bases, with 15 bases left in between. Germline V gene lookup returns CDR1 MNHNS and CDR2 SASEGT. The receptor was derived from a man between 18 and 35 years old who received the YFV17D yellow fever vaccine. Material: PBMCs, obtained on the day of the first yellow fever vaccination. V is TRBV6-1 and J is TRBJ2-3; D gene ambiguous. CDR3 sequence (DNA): TGTGCCAGCAGTGAACCCCCCGGACCAGAGGATACGCAGTATTTT. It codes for CASSEPPGPEDTQYF.